This T cell receptor beta chain was retrieved from a study of T cells in Graves' hyperthyroidism and ophthalmopathy. Germline V gene sequence: CDR1 KGHSH, CDR2 LQKENI. The CDR3 consists of 14 residues. Between the trimmed V and J ends, which lost 3 bases and 7 bases, there was a span of 15 bases. Individuals with ophthalmopathy presented a Clinical Activity Score of at least 3, a NOSPECS grade of at least 4 and a duration under 3 months. Uncontrolled infection, other autoimmune disease, pregnancy or lactation led to exclusion. Diagnosing involved the use of clinical symptoms, serum thyroxine and TRAb, thyroid ultrasound and orbital computed tomography. Researchers amplified the TCR beta CDR3 regions from RNA transcripts. The HTBI primer set served for first-round RT-PCR of the TCR CDR3. Each CDR3 protein gets one entry after TCRdb re-called the multiplex PCR reads with MiXCR. The sample has 490,000 or so distinct CDR3 sequences, less than 20% seen once; the top ten hold about 50%.

The sample comprised blood. The sequence came from a middle-aged man with Graves' ophthalmopathy. The rearrangement uses TRBV18 and TRBJ1-2; TRBD1 might be the D (6 bases). The CDR3 loop is CASSPGGPTPGYTF. The CDR3 DNA reads as TGTGCCAGCTCACCGGGGGGCCCCACGCCTGGCTACACCTTC. The full variable domain, with the rest looked up from reference TRBV18 and TRBJ1-2, is NAGVMQNPRHLVRRRGQEARLRCSPMKGHSHVYWYRQLPEEGLKFMVYLQKENIIDESGMPKERFSAEFPKEGPSILRIQQVVRGDSAAYFCASSPGGPTPGYTFGSGTRLTVV.